One sample yielded the 20 T cell receptor beta chains listed below, sequenced in a study of blood T cell repertoires in COVID-19. TCRdb's table, derived via immunoSEQ multiplex PCR, lists solely in-frame clones and lacks some. The data show some 200,000 clones, under 90% seen once. Specimen: PBMCs or T cells enriched from blood (not recorded which). Receptors were obtained from a woman aged 45 to 65 who had been exposed to COVID-19.

V usage is TRBV7-2 and J usage is TRBJ1-1; D call uncertain. The CDR3 has 14 residues. Per the germline V gene, CDR1 is SGHTA and CDR2 is FQGNSA. Trimming took off 5 bases at V and 6 bases at J, with 16 bases between the two ends. The CDR3 loop is CASSQHPSSAEAFF. CDR3 DNA sequence: TGTGCCAGCAGCCAACATCCCTCTTCAGCTGAAGCTTTCTTT. Full variable domain (rest looked up from reference TRBV7-2 and TRBJ1-1): GAGVSQSPSNKVTEKGKDVELRCDPISGHTALYWYRQSLGQGLEFLIYFQGNSAPDKSGLPSDRFSAERTGGSVSTLTIQRTQQEDSAVYLCASSQHPSSAEAFFGQGTRLTVV.

The chain combines TRBV18 with TRBJ2-1; maybe TRBD1 (6 bases). CDR3 length: 15 amino acids. V shed 3 bases and J shed 0 bases, with 9 bases lying between them. Germline CDR1 reads KGHSH; CDR2 reads LQKENI. The CDR3 loop is CASSPETGSYNEQFF. The CDR3 DNA reads as TGTGCCAGCTCACCCGAGACAGGCTCCTACAATGAGCAGTTCTTC. Variable domain in full (rest from reference TRBV18 and TRBJ2-1): NAGVMQNPRHLVRRRGQEARLRCSPMKGHSHVYWYRQLPEEGLKFMVYLQKENIIDESGMPKERFSAEFPKEGPSILRIQQVVRGDSAAYFCASSPETGSYNEQFFGPGTRLTVL.

The V call is TRBV28, the J call TRBJ1-4; 10 bases line up with TRBD1. The trim removed 5 bases at V and 7 bases at J, leaving 13 bases unmatched. Germline V CDR1 and CDR2: MDHEN, SYDVKM. CDR3 length equals 17 residues. The CDR3 here is CASSRPGTGVGGEKLFF. The DNA of the CDR3 is TGTGCCAGCAGTCGTCCCGGGACAGGGGTCGGGGGTGAAAAACTGTTTTTT.

The genes are TRBV13 and TRBJ2-1; 14 bases match TRBD2. Germline-derived CDR1 and CDR2 are PRHDT and FYEKMQ (reference sequence). Trimming cost V 5 bases and J 6 bases; bases outside gene matches: 6. This CDR3 region has 16 residues. The CDR3 spells CASSIRLAGGINEQFF. CDR3 nucleotides: TGTGCCAGCAGCATCCGACTAGCGGGGGGGATCAATGAGCAGTTCTTC.

This chain connects TRBV10-3 to TRBJ2-3; D is ambiguous. CDR3 length equals 12 residues. Germline values: CDR1 ENHRY, CDR2 SYGVKD. Trimming cost V 6 bases and J 1 base, with 5 bases left between them. The CDR3 sequence: CAIRAGTDTQYF. The CDR3 DNA is TGTGCCATCAGGGCGGGCACAGATACGCAGTATTTT.

The gene calls are TRBV9 and TRBJ2-3, with 14 bases that match TRBD2. Germline V gene data show CDR1 as SGDLS and CDR2 as YYNGEE. V gave up 4 bases and J gave up 4 bases; unmatched junction bases: 5. The CDR3 has 16 residues. The CDR3 loop reads CASSLTSGGAADTQYF. CDR3 DNA: TGTGCCAGCAGCCTGACTAGCGGGGGGGCAGCAGATACGCAGTATTTT.

The chain joins TRBV18 to TRBJ1-1, with 8 nucleotides matching TRBD1. The CDR3 is made up of 14 amino acids. J was trimmed by 4 bases and V by 6 bases; bases with no gene match: 7. Germline CDR1 KGHSH, CDR2 LQKENI. CDR3 bases: TGTGCCAGCTCGCCCGACAGGGGCTTCACTGAAGCTTTCTTT. Translating gives CASSPDRGFTEAFF.

This clone was counted between two and nine times. In nucleotides, the CDR3 is TGTGCCAGCAGCTTGGTGGGCGAGTCGGGGGAAGCTTTCTTT. It yields the protein CASSLVGESGEAFF. The rearrangement uses TRBV5-4 and TRBJ1-1; unclear D gene. Between the trimmed V and J ends, which lost 0 bases and 8 bases, there was a span of 14 bases. Germline CDR1 SGHNT, CDR2 YYREEE (reference sequence). CDR3 length equals 14 residues.

This chain links TRBV3-1 (or the pseudogene TRBV3-2) with TRBJ2-2; TRBD2 matches at 12 bases. The CDR3 spans 16 residues. The germline CDR1 and CDR2 sequences are LGHDT and YNNKEL (reference sequence). Unmatched junction bases numbered 9, after V lost 6 bases and J lost 7 bases. DNA of the CDR3: TGTGCCAGCAGACACCTAGCGGGGGGGCCCAGCGGGGAGCTGTTTTTT. Its protein product is CASRHLAGGPSGELFF.

The chain recombines TRBV9 with TRBJ1-1; D call uncertain. Trimming pared 2 bases from V and 1 base from J, leaving 9 bases between. The CDR3 runs to 14 residues. CDR1 is SGDLS, CDR2 YYNGEE, per germline. The CDR3 protein is CASSVAGTNTEAFF. The CDR3 DNA follows: TGTGCCAGCAGCGTCGCGGGTACGAACACTGAAGCTTTCTTT. Full variable domain (missing parts from reference TRBV9 and TRBJ1-1): DSGVTQTPKHLITATGQRVTLRCSPRSGDLSVYWYQQSLDQGLQFLIQYYNGEERAKGNILERFSAQQFPDLHSELNLSSLELGDSALYFCASSVAGTNTEAFFGQGTRLTVV.

In its sample, this clone was seen once. This chain joins TRBV11-2 and TRBJ2-5; 9 bases align to TRBD2. Germline values: CDR1 SGHAT, CDR2 FQNNGV. The CDR3 totals 16 residues. The trim removed 5 bases at V and 4 bases at J, leaving 11 bases unmatched. The CDR3 DNA follows: TGTGCCAGCAGCGCCAGTGGGAGGACTAGCGCAGAGACCCAGTACTTC. Amino acids: CASSASGRTSAETQYF.

The rearrangement joins TRBV29-1 to TRBJ2-3; tentative D call: TRBD2 (5 bases). Deletions cut 3 bases from V and 5 bases from J, with 12 bases between. Germline CDR1 reads SQVTM; CDR2 reads ANQGSEA. The CDR3 is 13 amino acids. CDR3 protein: CSVDFGGGDTQYF. As DNA, the CDR3 is TGCAGCGTTGATTTCGGTGGAGGAGATACGCAGTATTTT.

CDR3 in DNA: TGTGCCAGTAGTACCCAGGGGGCCCTGAACACTGAAGCTTTCTTT. This sequence encodes CASSTQGALNTEAFF. The V and J genes are TRBV19 and TRBJ1-1; 8 bases align to TRBD1. Trimming at V came to 4 bases and at J to 0 bases, leaving 4 bases not matched to a gene. The CDR3 loop spans 15 amino acids. The germline V gene has CDR1 LNHDA and CDR2 SQIVND (reference sequence). Using reference TRBV19 and TRBJ1-1 for the parts outside the CDR3, the full variable domain is DGGITQSPKYLFRKEGQNVTLSCEQNLNHDAMYWYRQDPGQGLRLIYYSQIVNDFQKGDIAEGYSVSREKKESFPLTVTSAQKNPTAFYLCASSTQGALNTEAFFGQGTRLTVV.

The chain carries TRBV5-1 and TRBJ2-7; 7 nucleotides align to TRBD1. Germline V gives CDR1 SGHRS, CDR2 YFSETQ. The J segment lost 6 bases and the V segment lost 2 bases, leaving 8 bases of the junction unmatched. The CDR3 consists of 14 residues. The CDR3 here is CASSLQGPLTEQYF. The CDR3 DNA sequence: TGCGCCAGCAGCTTACAGGGGCCCCTGACCGAGCAGTACTTC.

The CDR3 bases are TGTGCCAGCAGGACCGAGGCCCCGGGGGCTTTCTTT. It translates to CASRTEAPGAFF. The chain employs TRBV12-3 or TRBV12-4 and TRBJ1-1; no firm D call. V lost 6 bases to trimming and J lost 11 bases, with 16 bases between them. The CDR3 has 12 amino acids.

The genes are TRBV9 and TRBJ2-1, with 11 bases matching TRBD2. Looked up from germline, CDR1 is SGDLS and CDR2 is YYNGEE. J gave up 7 bases and V 2 bases, and 11 bases lay outside the gene matches. The CDR3 is made up of 17 amino acids. The DNA of the CDR3 is TGTGCCAGCAGCGTCTCACTACTAGCGGGGGCTAAGAATGAGCAGTTCTTC. Amino acid sequence: CASSVSLLAGAKNEQFF.

The chain uses TRBV6-5 and TRBJ2-3, with TRBD2 matching over 7 bases. V was pared by 10 bases and J by 1 base, with 8 bases of the junction left unmatched. Germline V gene data show CDR1 as MNHEY and CDR2 as SVGAGI. The CDR3 extends over 14 amino acids. As DNA, the CDR3 is TGTGCCACCGAAAGCGGGGCAGGCACAGATACGCAGTATTTT. This sequence encodes CATESGAGTDTQYF.

The rearrangement joins TRBV12-3 or TRBV12-4 to TRBJ1-1; no clear D gene. V was shortened by 1 base and J by 5 bases, with 5 bases between the two germline ends. There are 12 residues in the CDR3. This CDR3 reads CASSLGHTEAFF. The CDR3 nucleotides are TGTGCCAGCAGTTTAGGTCATACTGAAGCTTTCTTT.

The V and J genes are TRBV2 and TRBJ1-1; unclear D gene. Trimming pared 2 bases from V and 2 bases from J, leaving 9 bases between. CDR1 and CDR2 (germline): SNHLY, FYNNEI. CDR3 size: 14 residues. The CDR3 protein is CASSEPERNTEAFF. The CDR3 DNA sequence: TGTGCCAGCAGTGAACCTGAGAGAAACACTGAAGCTTTCTTT. The full variable domain, rest sourced from reference TRBV2 and TRBJ1-1, is EPEVTQTPSHQVTQMGQEVILRCVPISNHLYFYWYRQILGQKVEFLVSFYNNEISEKSEIFDDQFSVERPDGSNFTLKIRSTKLEDSAMYFCASSEPERNTEAFFGQGTRLTVV.

This chain connects TRBV24-1 to TRBJ2-2, with TRBD2 identical over 7 bases. This CDR3 region has 16 residues. The trim removed 3 bases at V and 7 bases at J, leaving 10 bases unmatched. Germline assignment: CDR1 KGHDR and CDR2 SFDVKD. DNA of the CDR3: TGTGCCACCAGTGATCCAGTTGGGCGGGGGATCGGGGAGCTGTTTTTT. This encodes CATSDPVGRGIGELFF.